This T cell receptor beta chain derives from a study of T cell clonality in common variable immunodeficiency. Findings and caveats of the study: Common variable immunodeficiency TCR beta sequences reportedly had fewer deletions and N-nucleotide insertions. CVID patient heterogeneity limited repertoire-clinical complication correlations. Compared with healthy controls, CVID subjects showed increased TCRbeta clonality, mostly in about a third.

CVID subjects had received replacement immunoglobulin for at least one year. This CDR3 has 18 residues. Germline V gene data show CDR1 as SNHLY and CDR2 as FYNNEI. V lost 8 bases and J lost 4; bases outside the gene matches: 20. The method was immunoSEQ multiplex PCR; TCRdb's version includes in-frame clones alone and lacks a portion of them. Recorded here are about 30,000 clones, none singletons. In this sample, this clone turned up many times. No antigen is known for it. The read is 3 residues too short to cover the CDR3 end, so that end is filled in from the germline J gene. The chain is built from TRBV2 and TRBJ1-2; TRBD1 agrees at 9 bases. This clonotype was obtained from a human donor with common variable immunodeficiency. Sequencing used peripheral blood mononuclear cells. The part of the CDR3 DNA that was read is TGTGCCAGCTCCGCCTCCGGGACAGGGCGGGTGGCGGGCTATGGC. Translated: CASSASGTGRVAGYG. The CDR3 as a whole reads CASSASGTGRVAGYGYTF.